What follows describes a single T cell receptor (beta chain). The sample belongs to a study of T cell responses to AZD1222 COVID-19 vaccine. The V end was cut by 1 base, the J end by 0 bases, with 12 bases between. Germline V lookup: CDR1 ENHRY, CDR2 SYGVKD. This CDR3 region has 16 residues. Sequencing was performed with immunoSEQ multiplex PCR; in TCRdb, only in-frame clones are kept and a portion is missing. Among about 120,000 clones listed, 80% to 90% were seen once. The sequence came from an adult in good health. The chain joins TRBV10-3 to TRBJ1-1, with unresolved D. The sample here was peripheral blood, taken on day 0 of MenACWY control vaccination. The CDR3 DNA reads TGTGCCATCAGTGAGTTTTTAGGGAGGGTGAACACTGAAGCTTTCTTT. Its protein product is CAISEFLGRVNTEAFF.